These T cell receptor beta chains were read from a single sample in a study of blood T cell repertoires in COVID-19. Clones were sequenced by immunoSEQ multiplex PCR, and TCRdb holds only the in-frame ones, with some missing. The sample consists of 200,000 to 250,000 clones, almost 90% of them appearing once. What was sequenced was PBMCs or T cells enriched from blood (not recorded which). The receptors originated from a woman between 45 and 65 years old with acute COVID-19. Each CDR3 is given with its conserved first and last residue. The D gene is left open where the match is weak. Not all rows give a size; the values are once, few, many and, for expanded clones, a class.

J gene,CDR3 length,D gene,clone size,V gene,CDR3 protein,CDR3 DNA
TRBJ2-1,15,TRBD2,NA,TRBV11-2,CASSFGTSGTNEQFF,TGTGCCAGCAGCTTCGGGACTAGCGGGACCAATGAGCAGTTCTTC
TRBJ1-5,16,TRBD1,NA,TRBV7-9,CASSLGTGSSNQPQHF,TGTGCCAGCAGCTTAGGGACAGGGTCAAGCAATCAGCCCCAGCATTTT
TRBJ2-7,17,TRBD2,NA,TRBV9,CASSGGTSGTSPYEQYF,TGTGCCAGCAGCGGCGGGACTAGCGGGACTAGCCCCTACGAGCAGTACTTC
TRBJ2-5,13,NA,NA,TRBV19,CASSLLGLETQYF,TGTGCCAGTAGCCTCCTAGGCCTAGAGACCCAGTACTTC
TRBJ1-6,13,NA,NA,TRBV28,CASISTGSFGLHF,TGTGCCAGCATCTCCACGGGTTCGTTTGGCCTCCACTTT
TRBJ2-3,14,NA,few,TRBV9,CASSPAGSTDTQYF,TGTGCCAGCAGCCCGGCGGGTAGCACAGATACGCAGTATTTT
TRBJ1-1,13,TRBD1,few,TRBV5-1,CASSSDRGLEAFF,TGCGCCAGCAGCTCGGACAGGGGGCTTGAAGCTTTCTTT
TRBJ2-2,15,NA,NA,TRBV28,CASIEDRGYTGELFF,TGTGCCAGCATAGAAGATCGGGGGTACACCGGGGAGCTGTTTTTT
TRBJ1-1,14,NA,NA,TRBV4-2,CASSQVSGGREAFF,TGTGCCAGCAGCCAAGTTAGCGGGGGGCGCGAAGCTTTCTTT
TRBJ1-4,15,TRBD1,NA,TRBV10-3,CAISEDQGANEKLFF,TGTGCCATCAGTGAGGATCAGGGGGCTAATGAAAAACTGTTTTTT
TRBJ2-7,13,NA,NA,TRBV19,CASSPGVLHEQYF,TGTGCCAGTAGTCCAGGGGTGCTCCACGAGCAGTACTTC
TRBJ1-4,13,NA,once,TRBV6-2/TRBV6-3,CASSRPGGEKLFF,TGTGCCAGCAGCCGGCCGGGGGGTGAAAAACTGTTTTTT
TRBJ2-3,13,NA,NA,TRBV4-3,CASSQEVGRTQYF,TGCGCCAGCAGCCAAGAGGTCGGCAGGACGCAGTATTTT
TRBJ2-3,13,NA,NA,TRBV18,CASSGGGTDTQYF,TGTGCCAGCTCAGGGGGCGGCACAGATACGCAGTATTTT
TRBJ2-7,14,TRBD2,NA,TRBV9,CASSAAGGLHEQYF,TGTGCCAGCAGCGCAGCGGGAGGGCTCCACGAGCAGTACTTC
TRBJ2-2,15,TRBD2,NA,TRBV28,CASSFRGVRDGELFF,TGTGCCAGCAGTTTCCGGGGGGTGAGGGACGGGGAGCTGTTTTTT
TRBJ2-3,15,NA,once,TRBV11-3,CASSTGLTSTDTQYF,TGTGCCAGCAGCACAGGACTAACTAGCACAGATACGCAGTATTTT
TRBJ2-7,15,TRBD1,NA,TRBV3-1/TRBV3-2,CASSQETGVWSEQYF,TGTGCCAGCAGCCAAGAAACAGGGGTGTGGTCTGAGCAGTACTTC
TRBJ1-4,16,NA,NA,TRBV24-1,CATSDPRVGSNEKLFF,TGTGCCACCAGTGACCCCCGGGTCGGGTCTAATGAAAAACTGTTTTTT
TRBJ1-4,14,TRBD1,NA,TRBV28,CASSLRDRGRKLFF,TGTGCCAGCAGCCTCCGGGACAGGGGCCGAAAACTGTTTTTT
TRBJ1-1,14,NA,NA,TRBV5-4,CASSLWGAGTEAFF,TGTGCCAGCAGCCTCTGGGGCGCGGGAACTGAAGCTTTCTTT
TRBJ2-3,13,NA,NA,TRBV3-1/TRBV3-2,CASSPGGTDTQYF,TGTGCCAGCAGCCCGGGTGGCACAGATACGCAGTATTTT
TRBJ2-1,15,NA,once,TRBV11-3,CASSLGNLGTDEQFF,TGTGCCAGCAGCTTAGGAAACCTTGGAACAGACGAGCAGTTCTTC
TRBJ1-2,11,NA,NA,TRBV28,CASSQGYGYTF,TGTGCCAGCAGTCAGGGATATGGCTACACCTTC
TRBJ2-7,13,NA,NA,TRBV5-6,CASSWDKAYEQYF,TGTGCCAGCAGCTGGGACAAGGCCTACGAGCAGTACTTC
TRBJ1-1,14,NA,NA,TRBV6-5,CASSVQWMNTEAFF,TGTGCCAGCAGCGTACAGTGGATGAACACTGAAGCTTTCTTT
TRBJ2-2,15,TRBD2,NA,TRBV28,CASKGAGEEAGELFF,TGTGCCAGCAAAGGGGCGGGAGAGGAGGCCGGGGAGCTGTTTTTT
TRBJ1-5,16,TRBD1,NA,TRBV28,CASSPPQGVVYQPQHF,TGTGCCAGCAGTCCCCCTCAGGGGGTGGTGTATCAGCCCCAGCATTTT
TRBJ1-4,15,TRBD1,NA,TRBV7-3,CASSLGHRGLEKLFF,TGTGCCAGCAGCCTAGGGCACAGGGGGCTTGAAAAACTGTTTTTT
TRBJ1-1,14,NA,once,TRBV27,CASSDRLKDTEAFF,TGTGCCAGCAGTGACAGATTGAAGGACACTGAAGCTTTCTTT
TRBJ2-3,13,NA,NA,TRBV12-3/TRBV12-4,CASSPTGADTQYF,TGTGCCAGCAGCCCCACCGGGGCAGATACGCAGTATTTT
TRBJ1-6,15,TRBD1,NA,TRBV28,CASSLRTGRDSPLHF,TGTGCCAGCAGTTTACGGACAGGGAGGGATTCACCCCTCCACTTT
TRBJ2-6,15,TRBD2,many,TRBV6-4,CASSGTSSGANVLTF,TGTGCCAGCAGTGGGACTAGCTCTGGGGCCAACGTCCTGACTTTC
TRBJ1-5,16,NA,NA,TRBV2,CASSEAGRGGNQPQHF,TGTGCCAGCAGTGAAGCGGGCAGGGGTGGCAATCAGCCCCAGCATTTT
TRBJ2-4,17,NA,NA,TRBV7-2,CASSLGGAGVDKNIQYF,TGTGCCAGCAGCTTAGGGGGGGCGGGAGTCGACAAAAACATTCAGTACTTC
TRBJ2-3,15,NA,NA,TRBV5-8,CASSPGRTSTDTQYF,TGTGCCAGCAGCCCAGGTCGGACTAGCACAGATACGCAGTATTTT
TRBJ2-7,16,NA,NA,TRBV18,CASSPRGPRRNYEQYF,TGTGCCAGCTCACCACGGGGCCCCCGGAGAAACTACGAGCAGTACTTC
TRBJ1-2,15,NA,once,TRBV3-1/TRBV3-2,CASSQGRSWSYGYTF,TGTGCCAGCAGCCAAGGACGGAGTTGGAGCTATGGCTACACCTTC